Listed here are 3 T cell receptor beta chains from one sample, sequenced in a study of T cells in Graves' hyperthyroidism and ophthalmopathy. Amplification targeted TCR beta CDR3 regions from RNA transcripts. HTBI primers were the set used in a first-round RT-PCR of the TCR CDR3. TCRdb used MiXCR to reprocess the multiplex PCR reads, holding one entry per CDR3 protein. This sample has over 350,000 distinct CDR3 sequences, with roughly an eighth found just once. Sequencing used blood. The receptors come from a man between 50 and 59 years old with Graves' ophthalmopathy.

The rearrangement uses TRBV19 and TRBJ2-2; D remains ambiguous. The germline CDR1 and CDR2 sequences are LNHDA and SQIVND (reference sequence). The CDR3 spans 16 residues. V gave up 0 bases and J gave up 0 bases, with 8 bases separating them. CDR3 in amino acids: CASSIDPQSNTGELFF. CDR3 bases: TGTGCCAGTAGTATAGACCCACAATCGAACACCGGGGAGCTGTTTTTT. Drawing the rest from reference TRBV19 and TRBJ2-2, the complete variable domain is DGGITQSPKYLFRKEGQNVTLSCEQNLNHDAMYWYRQDPGQGLRLIYYSQIVNDFQKGDIAEGYSVSREKKESFPLTVTSAQKNPTAFYLCASSIDPQSNTGELFFGEGSRLTVL.

This clonotype was picked up many times. The V call is TRBV20-1, the J call TRBJ2-7, with 7 bases fitting TRBD1. The germline V gene has CDR1 DFQATT and CDR2 SNEGSKA (reference sequence). The junction had 7 bases not matched to a gene; V was cut back by 5 bases and J by 3 bases. The CDR3 runs to 13 residues. The CDR3 is CSARAPGGYEQYF. CDR3 sequence (DNA): TGCAGTGCTCGTGCACCAGGGGGCTACGAGCAGTACTTC.

This clonotype was counted many times. The rearrangement joins TRBV6-2 or TRBV6-3 to TRBJ2-5, with 8 bases matching TRBD1. Unmatched junction bases numbered 3, after V lost 2 bases and J lost 4 bases. The V gene's germline CDR1 is MNHEY and CDR2 SVGEGT. CDR3 length: 14 residues. The CDR3 DNA reads TGTGCCAGCAGTTACCAAACAGGGGGAGAGACCCAGTACTTC. Protein: CASSYQTGGETQYF.